The TCR beta chain under discussion was sequenced for a study of T cell changes during pregnancy in multiple sclerosis. The method was immunoSEQ multiplex PCR; TCRdb's version includes in-frame clones alone and lacks a portion of them. The data show tens of thousands of clones, roughly nine tenths seen once. Germline CDR1 SGHRS, CDR2 YFSETQ. The trim removed 4 bases at V and 1 base at J, leaving 8 bases unmatched. This CDR3 contains 18 residues. The clonotype was recovered from a female donor with multiple sclerosis, enrolled in a pregnancy study. The sample consisted of CD4+ T cells from peripheral blood mononuclear cells, taken in the first trimester of pregnancy. This chain uses TRBV5-1 with TRBJ2-7; 16 nucleotides line up with TRBD2. Here the CDR3 DNA reads TGCGCCAGCAGCCCGGGACTAGCGGGAGGGTGGAAATCCTACGAGCAGTACTTC. Protein sequence: CASSPGLAGGWKSYEQYF.